This TCR beta chain was recovered during a study of blood T cell repertoires in COVID-19. Study overall: Sites in the United States, Italy and Spain provided acute and convalescent COVID-19 samples. The analysed material was cDNA or gDNA that came from T cells, B-cell-depleted T cells, or PBMCs.

Per the original data handling: Nucleated cell counts were estimated from reference gene primer amplification. TCRdb's table, derived via immunoSEQ multiplex PCR, lists solely in-frame clones and lacks some. The V and J calls and clone size are taken from that table; D and trimming were inferred from the DNA. The data show over 100,000 clones, over 80% seen once. This TCR came from a woman between 70 and 85 years old with acute or convalescent COVID-19. The sample was peripheral blood.

The CDR3 sequence: CASSQDLRKGREQFF. The CDR3 nucleotides are TGTGCCAGCAGCCAAGATCTGAGAAAGGGGCGGGAGCAGTTCTTC. The chain couples TRBV3-1 (or the pseudogene TRBV3-2) to TRBJ2-1, with a tentative D call TRBD1 (5 bases). Deletions cut 0 bases from V and 10 bases from J, with 16 bases between. CDR1 and CDR2 (germline): LGHDT, YNNKEL (reference sequence). The CDR3 covers 15 residues.